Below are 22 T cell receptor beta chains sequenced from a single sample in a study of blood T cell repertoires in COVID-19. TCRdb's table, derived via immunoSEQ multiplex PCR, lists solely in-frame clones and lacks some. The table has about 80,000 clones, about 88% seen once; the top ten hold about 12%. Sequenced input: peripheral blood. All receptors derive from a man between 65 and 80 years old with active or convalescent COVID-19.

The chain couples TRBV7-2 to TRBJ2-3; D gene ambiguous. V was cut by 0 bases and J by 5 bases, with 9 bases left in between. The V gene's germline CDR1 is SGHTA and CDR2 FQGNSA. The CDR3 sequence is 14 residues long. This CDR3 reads CASSLANWRDTQYF. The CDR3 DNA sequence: TGTGCCAGCAGCTTAGCAAATTGGAGAGATACGCAGTATTTT.

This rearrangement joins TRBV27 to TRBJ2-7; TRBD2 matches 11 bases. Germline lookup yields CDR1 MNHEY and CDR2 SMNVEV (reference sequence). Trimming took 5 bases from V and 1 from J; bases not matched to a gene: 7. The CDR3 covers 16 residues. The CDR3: CASSRPTSGGSYEQYF. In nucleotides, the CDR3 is TGTGCCAGCAGTCGGCCAACTAGCGGGGGATCCTACGAGCAGTACTTC.

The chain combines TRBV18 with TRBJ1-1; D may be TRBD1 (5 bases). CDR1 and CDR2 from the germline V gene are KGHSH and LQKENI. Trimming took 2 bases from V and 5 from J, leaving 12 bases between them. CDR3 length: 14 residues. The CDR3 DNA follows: TGTGCCAGCTCACCAAAAGGGGAGGGAACTGAAGCTTTCTTT. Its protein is CASSPKGEGTEAFF.

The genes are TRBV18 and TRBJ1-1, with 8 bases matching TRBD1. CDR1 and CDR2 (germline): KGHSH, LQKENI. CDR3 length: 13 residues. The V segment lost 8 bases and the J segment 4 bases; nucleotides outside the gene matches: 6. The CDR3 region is CASGQGLTTEAFF. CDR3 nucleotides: TGTGCCAGCGGACAGGGTCTTACCACTGAAGCTTTCTTT.

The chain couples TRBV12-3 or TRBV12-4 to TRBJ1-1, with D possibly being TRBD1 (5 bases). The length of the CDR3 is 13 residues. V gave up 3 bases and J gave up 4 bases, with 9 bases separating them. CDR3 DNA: TGTGCCAGCAGTTTCGGGGGGAGCACTGAAGCTTTCTTT. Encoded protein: CASSFGGSTEAFF.

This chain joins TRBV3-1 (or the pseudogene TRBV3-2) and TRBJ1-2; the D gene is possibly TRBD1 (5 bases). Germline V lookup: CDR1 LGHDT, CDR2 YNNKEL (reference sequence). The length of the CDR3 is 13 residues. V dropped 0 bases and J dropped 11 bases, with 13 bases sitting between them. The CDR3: CASSQEWGGGYTF. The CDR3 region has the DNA TGTGCCAGCAGCCAAGAATGGGGGGGAGGGTACACCTTC.

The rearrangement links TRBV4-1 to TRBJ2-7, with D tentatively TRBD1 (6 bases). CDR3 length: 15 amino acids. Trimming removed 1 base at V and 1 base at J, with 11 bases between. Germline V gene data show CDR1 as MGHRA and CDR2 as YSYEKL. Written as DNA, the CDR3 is TGCGCCAGCAGCCAAGCCGGGACATCATCCTACGAGCAGTACTTC. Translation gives CASSQAGTSSYEQYF.

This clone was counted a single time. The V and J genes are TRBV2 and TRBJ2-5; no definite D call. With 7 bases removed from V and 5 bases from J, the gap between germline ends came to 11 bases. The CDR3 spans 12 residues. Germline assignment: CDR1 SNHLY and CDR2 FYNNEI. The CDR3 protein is CASNTNRETQYF. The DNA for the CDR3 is TGTGCCAGCAATACTAACCGGGAGACCCAGTACTTC.

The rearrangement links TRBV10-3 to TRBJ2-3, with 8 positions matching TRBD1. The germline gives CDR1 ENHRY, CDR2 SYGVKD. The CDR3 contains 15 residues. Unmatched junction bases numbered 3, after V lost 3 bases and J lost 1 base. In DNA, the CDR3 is TGTGCCATCAGTGATGCAGGGGGCCGCACAGATACGCAGTATTTT. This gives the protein CAISDAGGRTDTQYF.

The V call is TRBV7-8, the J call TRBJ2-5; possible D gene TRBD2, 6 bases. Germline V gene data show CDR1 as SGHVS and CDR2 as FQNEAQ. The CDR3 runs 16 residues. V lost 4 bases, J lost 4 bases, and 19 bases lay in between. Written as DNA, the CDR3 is TGTGCCAGCAGCTCTCAGGGCGGAAGGGGAGGAGAGACCCAGTACTTC. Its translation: CASSSQGGRGGETQYF.

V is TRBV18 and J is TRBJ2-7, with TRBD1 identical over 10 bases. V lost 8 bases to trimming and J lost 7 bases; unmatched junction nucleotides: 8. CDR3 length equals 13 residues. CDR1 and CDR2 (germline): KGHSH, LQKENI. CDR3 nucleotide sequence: TGTGCCAGCACCGGGACAGGGGAAGGGGAGCAGTACTTC. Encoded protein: CASTGTGEGEQYF. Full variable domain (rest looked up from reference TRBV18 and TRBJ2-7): NAGVMQNPRHLVRRRGQEARLRCSPMKGHSHVYWYRQLPEEGLKFMVYLQKENIIDESGMPKERFSAEFPKEGPSILRIQQVVRGDSAAYFCASTGTGEGEQYFGPGTRLTVT.

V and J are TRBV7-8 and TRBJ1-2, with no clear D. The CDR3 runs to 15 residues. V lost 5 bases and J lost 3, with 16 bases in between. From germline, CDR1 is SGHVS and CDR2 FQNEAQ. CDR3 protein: CASSLAGSQYYGYTF. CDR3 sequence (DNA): TGTGCCAGCAGCCTGGCGGGGTCCCAATACTATGGCTACACCTTC.

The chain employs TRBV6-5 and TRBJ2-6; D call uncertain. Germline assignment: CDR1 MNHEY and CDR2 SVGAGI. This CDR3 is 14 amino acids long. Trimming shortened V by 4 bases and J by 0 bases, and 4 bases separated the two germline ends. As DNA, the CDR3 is TGTGCCAGCAGTTGGAGCTCTGGGGCCAACGTCCTGACTTTC. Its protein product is CASSWSSGANVLTF.

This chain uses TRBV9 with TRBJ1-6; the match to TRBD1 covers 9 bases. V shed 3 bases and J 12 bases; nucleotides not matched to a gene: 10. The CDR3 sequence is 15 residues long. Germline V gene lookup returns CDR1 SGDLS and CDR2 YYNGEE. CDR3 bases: TGTGCCAGCAGCGAGGATCCGGGACAGGGATTACCCCTCCACTTT. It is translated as CASSEDPGQGLPLHF.

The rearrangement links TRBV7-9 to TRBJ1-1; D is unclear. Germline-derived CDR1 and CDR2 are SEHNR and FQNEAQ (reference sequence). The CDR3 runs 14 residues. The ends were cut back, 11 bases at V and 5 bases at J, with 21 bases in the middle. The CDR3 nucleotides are TGTGCCCCCACGCGGTCCTGGAGGTGGACTGAAGCTTTCTTT. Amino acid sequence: CAPTRSWRWTEAFF. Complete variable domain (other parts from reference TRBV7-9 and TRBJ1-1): DTGVSQNPRHKITKRGQNVTFRCDPISEHNRLYWYRQTLGQGPEFLTYFQNEAQLEKSRLLSDRFSAERPKGSFSTLEIQRTEQGDSAMYLCAPTRSWRWTEAFFGQGTRLTVV.

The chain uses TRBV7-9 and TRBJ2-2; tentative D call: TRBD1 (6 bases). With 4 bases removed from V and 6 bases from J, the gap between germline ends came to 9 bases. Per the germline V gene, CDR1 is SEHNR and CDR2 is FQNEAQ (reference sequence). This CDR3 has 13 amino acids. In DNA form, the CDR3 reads TGTGCCAGCAGCTCCAGGGGCGCCGGGGAGCTGTTTTTT. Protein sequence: CASSSRGAGELFF.

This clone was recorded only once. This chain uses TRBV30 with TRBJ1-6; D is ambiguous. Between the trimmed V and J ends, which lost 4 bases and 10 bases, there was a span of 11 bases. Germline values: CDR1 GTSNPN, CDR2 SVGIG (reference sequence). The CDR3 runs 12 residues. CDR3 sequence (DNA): TGTGCCTGGACAGGTATAAGCTCACCCCTCCACTTT. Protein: CAWTGISSPLHF.

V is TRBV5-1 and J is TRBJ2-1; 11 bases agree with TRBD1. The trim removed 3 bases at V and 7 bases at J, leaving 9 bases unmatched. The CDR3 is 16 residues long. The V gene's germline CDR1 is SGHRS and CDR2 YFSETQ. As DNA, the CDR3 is TGCGCCAGCAGCTCGGGATGGACAGGGGGCTCGAATGAGCAGTTCTTC. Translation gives CASSSGWTGGSNEQFF.

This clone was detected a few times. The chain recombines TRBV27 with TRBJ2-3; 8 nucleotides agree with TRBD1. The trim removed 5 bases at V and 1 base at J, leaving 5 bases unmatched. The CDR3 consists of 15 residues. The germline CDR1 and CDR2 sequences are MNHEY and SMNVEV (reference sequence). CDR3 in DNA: TGTGCCAGCAGTCCCAAGGGACAGGGCACAGATACGCAGTATTTT. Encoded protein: CASSPKGQGTDTQYF.

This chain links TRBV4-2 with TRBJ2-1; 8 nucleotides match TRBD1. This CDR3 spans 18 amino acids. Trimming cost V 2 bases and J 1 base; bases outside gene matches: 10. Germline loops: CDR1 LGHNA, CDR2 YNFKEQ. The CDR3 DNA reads TGTGCCAGCAGCCAACCGCCCGGACAGGGACGATCCTACAATGAGCAGTTCTTC. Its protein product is CASSQPPGQGRSYNEQFF.

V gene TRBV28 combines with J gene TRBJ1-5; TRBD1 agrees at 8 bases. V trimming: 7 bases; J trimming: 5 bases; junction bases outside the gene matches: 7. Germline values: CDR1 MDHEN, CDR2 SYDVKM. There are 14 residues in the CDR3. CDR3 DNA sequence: TGTGCCAGCAAAACTGGACAGGGTGATCAGCCCCAGCATTTT. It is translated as CASKTGQGDQPQHF. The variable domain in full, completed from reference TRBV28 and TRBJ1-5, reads DVKVTQSSRYLVKRTGEKVFLECVQDMDHENMFWYRQDPGLGLRLIYFSYDVKMKEKGDIPEGYSVSREKKERFSLILESASTNQTSMYLCASKTGQGDQPQHFGDGTRLSIL.

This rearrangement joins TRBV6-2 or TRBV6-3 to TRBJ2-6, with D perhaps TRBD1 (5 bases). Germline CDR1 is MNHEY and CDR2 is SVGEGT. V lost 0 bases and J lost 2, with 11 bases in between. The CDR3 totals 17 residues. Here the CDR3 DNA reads TGTGCCAGCAGTTACTCGATCAGGGTGGCTGGGGCCAACGTCCTGACTTTC. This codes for CASSYSIRVAGANVLTF.